The next 5 T cell receptor beta chains were all read from a single sample in a study of breast tumors, draining lymph nodes, adjacent tissues. In TCRdb, the multiplex PCR reads were re-called with MiXCR into one record per CDR3 protein. Seen here are under 150,000 distinct CDR3 sequences, 21% observed once, and the top ten hold roughly 2%. The lymph nodes were axillary draining lymph nodes from breast cancer patients. Sample: axillary lymph node tissue. Every receptor here comes from a female donor with breast cancer. Some clones in this sample may be carry-over from other donors' samples.

This clonotype was counted only a few times. The V and J genes are TRBV27 and TRBJ2-1, with D uncertain. The CDR3 has 13 residues. Germline assignment: CDR1 MNHEY and CDR2 SMNVEV (reference sequence). With 3 bases removed from V and 6 bases from J, the gap between germline ends came to 9 bases. In DNA, the CDR3 is TGTGCCAGCAGTTTTGGTAACCCCAATGAGCAGTTCTTC. Protein: CASSFGNPNEQFF.

Ten or more counts support this clonotype. The chain couples TRBV12-3 or TRBV12-4 to TRBJ2-3; D gene unclear. Trimming stripped 5 bases from V and 2 bases from J, with 11 bases between. There are 14 residues in the CDR3. This chain's CDR3 is CASSTQTITDTQYF. The CDR3 nucleotides are TGTGCCAGCAGTACCCAAACCATCACAGATACGCAGTATTTT.

The sample holds many counts of this clonotype. The CDR3 DNA reads TGTGCCATCAGTCGGGGCGGGGGGGAGGATACGCAGTATTTT. Amino acid sequence: CAISRGGGEDTQYF. The chain links TRBV10-3 to TRBJ2-3; 9 positions match TRBD2. Germline values: CDR1 ENHRY, CDR2 SYGVKD. The CDR3 consists of 14 residues. V trimming: 5 bases; J trimming: 6 bases; junction bases outside the gene matches: 6.

This clonotype was counted ten times or more. The rearrangement joins TRBV19 to TRBJ1-2, with D possibly TRBD1 on 5 matching bases. Trimming removed 7 bases from V and 1 base from J, with 10 bases in between. Looked up from germline, CDR1 is LNHDA and CDR2 is SQIVND (reference sequence). CDR3 length: 13 amino acids. The CDR3 nucleotides read TGTGCCAGTAAGGAGGACATTAACTATGGCTACACCTTC. Translating it yields CASKEDINYGYTF.

This clonotype was detected ten times or more. The genes are TRBV20-1 and TRBJ1-2; 7 bases agree with TRBD1. The CDR3 covers 16 residues. The V and J ends lost 2 bases and 8 bases, in that order; junction bases with no gene match: 17. Germline CDR1 DFQATT, CDR2 SNEGSKA (reference sequence). CDR3 in amino acids: CSARLSLGQAEGGYTF. CDR3 DNA: TGCAGTGCTAGACTAAGTCTAGGACAGGCTGAGGGGGGCTACACCTTC.